This T cell receptor beta chain was obtained from a study of cytomegalovirus exposure and HLA in healthy donors. Whole-study results and caveats: In a later analysis, a genetic analysis reported fewer productive-TCR N-insertions in an Asian-associated ancestry cluster than the cohort average. Later analysis identified about 17,000 TCR beta sequences associated with HLA alleles, using a false discovery rate threshold of 0.05.

Both 60 Vbeta primers and 13 Jbeta primers went into the PCR. Generated by immunoSEQ multiplex PCR, the TCRdb table keeps only in-frame clones and is missing some. The data contain some 150,000 clones, more than 7.5% of them singletons. This clone was observed a few times. Its antigen remains unknown. The CDR3 length is 14 residues. Germline CDR1 and CDR2: MNHEY and SMNVEV (reference sequence). Trimming took 8 bases from V and 5 from J; bases not matched to a gene: 11. Sequencing was carried out using PBMCs. The chain employs TRBV27 and TRBJ1-2; 7 bases line up with TRBD1. This sequence originates from a man aged 50-59 years in good health and CMV-seronegative. As DNA, the CDR3 is TGTGCCAGCGGAAGCCTGGGACAGCCTTATGGCTACACCTTC. It yields the protein CASGSLGQPYGYTF.